The rows below give T cell receptor beta chains drawn from one sample of a study of blood T cell repertoires in COVID-19. Libraries were prepared by immunoSEQ multiplex PCR; TCRdb keeps only in-frame clonotypes and omits some of them. The table lists approximately 330,000 clones, 87% of them singletons. The sequenced sample consisted of peripheral blood. The receptors shown here come from a man under 40 with COVID-19, enrolled during active disease. Both conserved end residues are part of each CDR3. Each record gives: CDR3 DNA, CDR3 protein, J gene, clone size, V gene, D gene. A D gene is named only where the DNA matches it firmly. The size of a clone is reported for some rows only, either as once, few or many, or as a class for expanded clones.

DNA: TGTGCCAGCAGCTTGCTTTCCAGGGTAAACACCGGGGAGCTGTTTTTT
CDR3: CASSLLSRVNTGELFF
J: TRBJ2-2
size: few
V: TRBV5-6
D: -

DNA: TGTGCTAGTGGTTTGTATAACACTGAAGCTTTCTTT
CDR3: CASGLYNTEAFF
J: TRBJ1-1
size: -
V: TRBV12-5
D: -

DNA: TGTGCCAGCAGGCGCGGGGGCGGGGGTTACAATGAGCAGTTCTTC
CDR3: CASRRGGGGYNEQFF
J: TRBJ2-1
size: -
V: TRBV28
D: -

DNA: TGCGCCAGCAGAGGGACAGGGGAAACTAATGAAAAACTGTTTTTT
CDR3: CASRGTGETNEKLFF
J: TRBJ1-4
size: -
V: TRBV5-1
D: TRBD1

DNA: TGCGCCAGCAGCGGGAGACAGGGTTACGAGCAGTACTTC
CDR3: CASSGRQGYEQYF
J: TRBJ2-7
size: -
V: TRBV5-1
D: TRBD1

DNA: TGCGCCAGCAGCCAAGATATTACAGGGGGTCGGTTCAATGAGCAGTTCTTC
CDR3: CASSQDITGGRFNEQFF
J: TRBJ2-1
size: -
V: TRBV4-1
D: TRBD1

DNA: TGTGCCAGCAGCTCATTCACAGGGGAGGCCTACAATGAGCAGTTCTTC
CDR3: CASSSFTGEAYNEQFF
J: TRBJ2-1
size: -
V: TRBV7-8
D: -

DNA: TGTGCCAGCAGCCGAGGCCTTCACGGGAGGGAAGAGACCCAGTACTTC
CDR3: CASSRGLHGREETQYF
J: TRBJ2-5
size: -
V: TRBV11-3
D: TRBD2

DNA: TGTGCCAGCAGCCCCCCGACAGGGGACCCCTCCTATGGCTACACCTTC
CDR3: CASSPPTGDPSYGYTF
J: TRBJ1-2
size: -
V: TRBV7-2
D: TRBD1

DNA: TGTGCCAGCAGCCAAACCCTTGGCAACAATGAGCAGTTCTTC
CDR3: CASSQTLGNNEQFF
J: TRBJ2-1
size: -
V: TRBV3-1/TRBV3-2
D: -

DNA: TGTGCCAGCAGGGGGATGGCAGGGGCCACCGGGGAGCTGTTTTTT
CDR3: CASRGMAGATGELFF
J: TRBJ2-2
size: -
V: TRBV27
D: -

DNA: TGCGCCAGCAGCTTGTCGGACAGCTCCGATGAAGCTTTCTTT
CDR3: CASSLSDSSDEAFF
J: TRBJ1-1
size: -
V: TRBV5-1
D: -

DNA: TGTGCCAGCAGCCAAGGAATAACAGGACATGAAGCTTTCTTT
CDR3: CASSQGITGHEAFF
J: TRBJ1-1
size: -
V: TRBV3-1/TRBV3-2
D: -

DNA: TGTGCCAGCGCGGGACTAGCGGGAGTTGGGACAGATACGCAGTATTTT
CDR3: CASAGLAGVGTDTQYF
J: TRBJ2-3
size: -
V: TRBV7-6
D: TRBD2

DNA: TGTGCCAGCTCCGGCAACGTACAGGGGAGGACTGAAGCTTTCTTT
CDR3: CASSGNVQGRTEAFF
J: TRBJ1-1
size: once
V: TRBV18
D: TRBD1

DNA: TGTGCCAGCAGCTCAAGGGTAAGCGGGAGGGCCGAGGAGACCCAGTACTTC
CDR3: CASSSRVSGRAEETQYF
J: TRBJ2-5
size: -
V: TRBV3-1/TRBV3-2
D: TRBD2

DNA: TGTGCCAGCAGTGATGCGGTTGCGCGAGTAGAGACCCAGTACTTC
CDR3: CASSDAVARVETQYF
J: TRBJ2-5
size: -
V: TRBV25-1
D: -

DNA: TGTGCCAGCAGCCTCGATGAAGGGGCGGCTTTCTTT
CDR3: CASSLDEGAAFF
J: TRBJ1-1
size: few
V: TRBV7-8
D: -

DNA: TGTGCCAGCAGCCCCGGACAGGGAGGCTACACCTTC
CDR3: CASSPGQGGYTF
J: TRBJ1-2
size: -
V: TRBV9
D: TRBD1

DNA: TGTGCCAGCAGTTATAACGAGGGCACTGAAGCTTTCTTT
CDR3: CASSYNEGTEAFF
J: TRBJ1-1
size: few
V: TRBV6-5
D: -

DNA: TGTGCCAGCAGCTGGGACAGGGGGCTCTCTCAGCCCCAGCATTTT
CDR3: CASSWDRGLSQPQHF
J: TRBJ1-5
size: few
V: TRBV6-2/TRBV6-3
D: TRBD1

DNA: TGTGCCAGTACCGCGGGACAGGGGTACTATGGCTACACCTTC
CDR3: CASTAGQGYYGYTF
J: TRBJ1-2
size: -
V: TRBV19
D: TRBD1

DNA: TGTGCCACCTCGGGACTAGCGGGCCTAGCCAAAAACATTCAGTACTTC
CDR3: CATSGLAGLAKNIQYF
J: TRBJ2-4
size: -
V: TRBV19
D: TRBD2

DNA: TGTGCCACCAGCCAGGGGCTGAACACTGAAGCTTTCTTT
CDR3: CATSQGLNTEAFF
J: TRBJ1-1
size: -
V: TRBV2
D: -

DNA: TGTGCCAGCAGCGCCGGGACAGGGGGATTGGCCAATCAGCCCCAGCATTTT
CDR3: CASSAGTGGLANQPQHF
J: TRBJ1-5
size: -
V: TRBV5-6
D: TRBD1

DNA: TGTGCCAGCAGCGTAGCGGGGGAAGTCTACAATGAGCAGTTCTTC
CDR3: CASSVAGEVYNEQFF
J: TRBJ2-1
size: few
V: TRBV9
D: -

DNA: TGTGCCAGCAGCTTAACCTCCCGGGACAGGGAAGCTGGGAATGAGCAGTTCTTC
CDR3: CASSLTSRDREAGNEQFF
J: TRBJ2-1
size: -
V: TRBV7-6
D: TRBD1

DNA: TGTGCCAGCAGCTTGCCACAAGCACAACAGGGGCCTGGTGGAGGCTACACCTTC
CDR3: CASSLPQAQQGPGGGYTF
J: TRBJ1-2
size: -
V: TRBV5-6
D: TRBD1

DNA: TGCAGCGTCTACACGGGACAGGGTAAATACTTC
CDR3: CSVYTGQGKYF
J: TRBJ2-5
size: -
V: TRBV29-1
D: TRBD1

DNA: TGTGCCAGCAGTGAATATCTCAGTCTCACAGATACGCAGTATTTT
CDR3: CASSEYLSLTDTQYF
J: TRBJ2-3
size: -
V: TRBV2
D: -

DNA: TGTGCCAGCAGCGTAGGAACAGGGACCTCTGGAAACACCATATATTTT
CDR3: CASSVGTGTSGNTIYF
J: TRBJ1-3
size: -
V: TRBV9
D: -

DNA: TGTGCCAGCAGTGATCCAAGGGGGGAGGGATACACTGAAGCTTTCTTT
CDR3: CASSDPRGEGYTEAFF
J: TRBJ1-1
size: -
V: TRBV2
D: -

DNA: TGTGCCAGCTCAGCGAGGGTAACGTCCACAGATACGCAGTATTTT
CDR3: CASSARVTSTDTQYF
J: TRBJ2-3
size: -
V: TRBV18
D: -

DNA: TGTGCCAGCAGCCAAGACCGGGGCTCCTACAATGAGCAGTTCTTC
CDR3: CASSQDRGSYNEQFF
J: TRBJ2-1
size: -
V: TRBV4-2
D: -

DNA: TGTGCCAGCAGTTTACGCCTAGATGGGACTGAAGCTTTCTTT
CDR3: CASSLRLDGTEAFF
J: TRBJ1-1
size: -
V: TRBV27
D: -

DNA: TGTGCCACCAGTGATTTCAGGGGTCGTAACTATGGCTACACCTTC
CDR3: CATSDFRGRNYGYTF
J: TRBJ1-2
size: -
V: TRBV24-1
D: -

DNA: TGTGCCAGCAGTTTATCCGGAGGGGTCTCCTACGAGCAGTACTTC
CDR3: CASSLSGGVSYEQYF
J: TRBJ2-7
size: -
V: TRBV27
D: -

DNA: TGTGCCAGCAGGGTGACAGGAGGTTCTACAGATACGCAGTATTTT
CDR3: CASRVTGGSTDTQYF
J: TRBJ2-3
size: -
V: TRBV5-6
D: -

DNA: TGTGCCAGCAGTTCGCCGGGAGGACGAAACACAGATACGCAGTATTTT
CDR3: CASSSPGGRNTDTQYF
J: TRBJ2-3
size: -
V: TRBV6-6
D: TRBD2

DNA: TGTGCCAGCTCATCCGGGACAGGAGGAAACACCATATATTTT
CDR3: CASSSGTGGNTIYF
J: TRBJ1-3
size: -
V: TRBV18
D: TRBD1

DNA: TGTGCCAGCAGTGAAGATTCCCCGGGGAGGAATTCACCCCTCCACTTT
CDR3: CASSEDSPGRNSPLHF
J: TRBJ1-6
size: -
V: TRBV25-1
D: -

DNA: TGCGCCAGCAGCACTGGACAGGGGGGTGACGAGCAGTACTTC
CDR3: CASSTGQGGDEQYF
J: TRBJ2-7
size: -
V: TRBV5-1
D: TRBD1

DNA: TGTGCCAGCAGCTTCACAGGGGGCAGGGAGCAGTACTTC
CDR3: CASSFTGGREQYF
J: TRBJ2-7
size: many
V: TRBV5-6
D: TRBD1

DNA: TGCGCCAGCAGCCAAGATACTAGCGGGGGCAACGAGCAGTACTTC
CDR3: CASSQDTSGGNEQYF
J: TRBJ2-7
size: -
V: TRBV4-1
D: TRBD2

DNA: TGTGCCAGCAGCGTAAGGGGACAGGGCGGTGAAAAACTGTTTTTT
CDR3: CASSVRGQGGEKLFF
J: TRBJ1-4
size: few
V: TRBV9
D: TRBD1

DNA: TGTGCCAGCAGTTATGGGGCGAGAGACACTGAAGCTTTCTTT
CDR3: CASSYGARDTEAFF
J: TRBJ1-1
size: -
V: TRBV6-5
D: -

DNA: TGTGCCAGCAGCCAAGCAAGCGGGGGAAGGGATACGCAGTATTTT
CDR3: CASSQASGGRDTQYF
J: TRBJ2-3
size: few
V: TRBV7-2
D: TRBD2